This TCR beta chain was captured in a study of cytomegalovirus exposure and HLA in healthy donors (dated by TCRdb to 2016 to 2017). Study-level background: According to an earlier analysis of a few hundred of the donors, about 179 million T cells yielded 100 million or so unique TCR beta sequences and about 300 Gb of sequence data. Several DR-DQ haplotypes were treated as single units for association and clustering because of strong linkage in the cohort. In a later analysis, previously published TCR beta repertoires from 666 donors were re-analyzed and high-resolution HLA genotyping was added so that TCR occurrence patterns could be studied. To decide whether each TCR beta V gene segment behaved as functional or pseudogenic, an earlier analysis of some 540 of the donors relied on high-throughput TCR beta sequencing. The study profiled the T cell repertoires of 500 to 800 subjects by immunosequencing and related them to cytomegalovirus serostatus. The aim of the study was to test whether cataloging public T cell receptors could identify signatures of past pathogen exposure. A later genetic analysis used genome-wide SNP genotypes for 398 of the 666 donors, treating that subset as a discovery cohort. On average, roughly 250,000 unique TCR beta nucleotide sequences were sequenced per donor among 300 to 500 genotyped donors of the cohort, with roughly 18% of those sequences being non-productive. An early release covering roughly 600 HLA-typed donors comprised about 300 gigabases of sequencing data and around 86 million unique TCR sequences. To predict cytomegalovirus infection status, the study brought together high-throughput TCR immunosequencing, statistical association of individual TCRs with disease status, and machine learning. The number of donors typed differed by locus, with about 629-630 for A, B, C, DRB1 and DQB1, around 500 for DQA1, 606 for DPA1, and around 450 for DPB1. Besides the first cohort of roughly 660 subjects, a separate validation cohort made up of 120 or so different subjects was used. Donor age, sex, ethnicity and CMV serostatus were compiled together with the repertoire data. All discovery cohort repertoires had been generated on a single sequencing platform. Among the approximately 430 genotyped donors, roughly 80% belonged to the genetic ancestry cluster associated with self-reported Caucasian donors. The later analysis used no new phenotypic data to find candidate immune exposures, relying instead on TCR beta sequences and their occurrence across donors. HLA typing covered class I and class II loci at four-digit resolution.

Worth noting for this clone: This clone's antigen is unknown. No much larger clone is present one base from it, and per-base qualities are unavailable.

Receptors were amplified or captured by the immunoSEQ multiplex PCR assay. For the multiplex PCR, a mixture combining 60 forward primers for TCR Vbeta segments and 13 reverse primers for TCR Jbeta segments was used. A multiplex PCR assay on genomic DNA amplified the CDR3 region of rearranged TCR beta genes. The amplified TCR beta libraries were sequenced on the Illumina HiSeq System as 87-base-pair reads. As for the authors' bioinformatics: A later analysis tallied about 77 million unique TCR beta chains across the 666 repertoires, and 10 million to 11 million of those chains were shared by two or more donors. Raw reads were error-corrected and collapsed into unique sequences by a nearest-neighbor algorithm in which closely related sequences were merged to remove PCR and sequencing errors. To assign V, D and J gene segments, CDR3 sequences were aligned to IMGT reference sequences. For a sequence to be retained, a match of at least six nucleotides to both a V gene segment and a J gene segment was required. A rearrangement counted as productive if the CDR3 had no stop codons and remained in frame with V and J, and every other rearrangement counted as non-productive. Following IMGT convention, CDR3 was defined as the stretch from the second conserved V-encoded cysteine to the conserved J-encoded phenylalanine. Sequences without an unambiguous match to a single V gene segment were excluded from the earlier analysis of several hundred of the donors. In an earlier analysis of 587 of the donors, a V segment was called functional when productive rearrangements were above 56.7%, and segregating when the standard deviation between donors exceeded 5%. A statistical classification framework was built for diagnosing cytomegalovirus status from the catalog of TCR beta chain sequences. A later analysis assigned V and J genes by comparing TCR nucleotide sequences with IMGT/GENE-DB human TR gene sequences. In a later analysis, CDR3 sequences and most-parsimonious VDJ recombination scenarios were assigned using the TCRdist pipeline. In a later analysis, each TCR beta chain was defined by its CDR3 amino acid sequence together with its V-gene family, and reads lacking a unique V-gene family were excluded. In a later analysis, 450 to 600 highly shared, low-generation-probability nucleotide sequences were removed to address suspected cross-contamination and a sequencing artifact. In a later analysis, a clonal expansion index was calculated for each public chain from normalized within-repertoire ranks of inferred template counts. A later analysis computed generation probabilities with a VDJ recombination model fitted to out-of-frame rearrangements, and checked the results against IGoR. A later analysis scored TCR-TCR, TCR-HLA and TCR-CMV co-occurrence with hypergeometric tests, applying a repertoire-size bias correction to TCR pairs. In a later analysis, false discovery rates were estimated by permuting HLA or CMV assignments 20 times. In a later analysis, co-occurring TCRs were grouped using DBSCAN, and TCRdist sequence similarity was added for clustering within HLA-allele-positive subsets. Repertoires with fewer than 30,000 or more than 120,000 public chains were left out of co-occurrence clustering, as were four to six repertoires with anomalous nucleotide sharing. Held by TCRdb, this immuneACCESS table contains in-frame sequences only and omits some clones. Under half of the omission traces to an unresolved V gene where checked; the cause of the rest is unknown. V and J calls and clone size follow that table, whereas D and trimming were derived from the DNA. For this sample the table gives 92,000 or so clones, of which roughly 60% were detected only once. About a fifth of the sample is held by the ten biggest clonotypes.

Overall study outcomes, separate from this receptor: The study listed around 160 TCR beta chains as associated with cytomegalovirus. Because the 87-base-pair reads could not distinguish some IMGT-functional V segments, including TRBV6-2 and TRBV6-3, those segments were excluded. Compared with the roughly 670-donor mean, donors in an Asian-associated ancestry cluster had fewer N-insertions in productive TCRs, according to a later genetic analysis. A further reported finding was that TCR beta sequences accurately predicted the HLA-A and HLA-B alleles for most subjects in the first cohort. CMV serostatus was the only immune exposure information available for the cohort. In an earlier analysis of 500 to 650 of the donors, most TCR beta V segments appeared in productive rearrangements about 90% or about 30% of the time, broadly matching IMGT annotations. V-gene and J-gene trimming of TCR beta chains was associated with a missense DCLRE1C variant in a later genetic analysis, and the association was replicated in an independent cohort. In a later analysis, several top co-occurrence clusters were reported to appear linked to parvovirus B19, influenza, CMV and Epstein-Barr virus. At a false discovery rate of 0.05, a later analysis linked under 20,000 TCR beta sequences to specific HLA alleles. It was suggested by the authors that the approach could potentially be generalized to other disease states and immunological phenotypes. Most TCR sequences were observed very rarely across donors, whereas some public TCRs were present in many individuals. Assigning TCR associations to individual alleles was difficult when HLA alleles, especially DR and DQ, strongly co-occurred. A cluster of highly shared sequence variants was judged likely to be a technical artifact of the sequencing pipeline. In a later analysis, most CMV-associated TCR beta chains were found to appear HLA-restricted, with HLA associations seemingly driven largely by CMV exposure. The classifier was reported to diagnose cytomegalovirus status with high specificity and sensitivity in both the original and validation cohorts. A few of the identified cytomegalovirus-associated TCR beta chains were confirmed in vitro to be specific for cytomegalovirus antigens. In a later analysis, HLA-associated TCR beta chains were found to be more clonally expanded and to have lower generation probabilities than equally common non-associated chains. Presence/absence analyses assumed roughly uniform sequencing depth across donors, an assumption that may not hold. A later analysis found that TCR association rates varied across HLA loci, with DRB1 alleles showing the most associated TCRs and HLA-C alleles the fewest. Because HLA typing was unavailable for some donors at each locus, only the typed subset was used in association tests. This cohort had only TCR beta chains sequenced, and the lack of alpha or paired-chain data limited which features could be detected. Linkage disequilibrium might explain the correlated functional status among segregating V segments, but an unknown experimental factor could not be ruled out. Because counts were too low, roughly 16 rarely observed V segments, including chromosome 9 orphons, were excluded from the earlier analysis of around 590 of the donors.

Via the germline V gene, CDR1 is MGHRA and CDR2 YSYEKL. The CDR3 measures 13 amino acids from cysteine to phenylalanine. Kept here is only the CDR3 DNA, which spans 39 bases and is read in frame from base 1. The V end loses 3 bases and the J end loses 4 bases, and a stretch of 9 bases separates them. The cohort was made up of 666 healthy bone marrow donors. Cohort members were all nominally healthy when sampled, although unrecorded immune exposures were likely present. The donor tested CMV seropositive, placing the donor among the 289 seropositive members of the cohort. A peripheral blood sample was collected from each donor, and TCR beta sequencing was performed on peripheral blood mononuclear cells. The Qiagen DNeasy Blood Extraction Kit was used to extract genomic DNA from the blood cell samples.

The sequenced sample consisted of PBMCs. This receptor was identified in a woman in her fifties or sixties in good health and CMV-seropositive. The rearrangement combines TRBV4-1 with TRBJ1-1; the D gene is perhaps TRBD1, on 6 matching bases. This receptor carries the CDR3 CASSHGGPTEAFF. The nucleotide sequence reads TGCGCCAGCAGCCATGGGGGCCCCACTGAAGCTTTCTTT.